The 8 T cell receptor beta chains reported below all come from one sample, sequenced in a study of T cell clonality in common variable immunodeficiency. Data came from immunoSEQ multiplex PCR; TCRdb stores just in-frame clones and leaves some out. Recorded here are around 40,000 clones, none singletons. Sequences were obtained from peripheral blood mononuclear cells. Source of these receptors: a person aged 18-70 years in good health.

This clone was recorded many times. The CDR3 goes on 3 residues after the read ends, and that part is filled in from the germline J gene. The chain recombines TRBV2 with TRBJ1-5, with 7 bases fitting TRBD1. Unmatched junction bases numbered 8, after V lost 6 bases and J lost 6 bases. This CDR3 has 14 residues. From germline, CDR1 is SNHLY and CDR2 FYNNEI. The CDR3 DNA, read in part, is TGTGCCAGCAGCGGCCAGGGGGGTTTTCAGCCC. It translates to CASSGQGGFQP. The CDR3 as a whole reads CASSGQGGFQPQHF.

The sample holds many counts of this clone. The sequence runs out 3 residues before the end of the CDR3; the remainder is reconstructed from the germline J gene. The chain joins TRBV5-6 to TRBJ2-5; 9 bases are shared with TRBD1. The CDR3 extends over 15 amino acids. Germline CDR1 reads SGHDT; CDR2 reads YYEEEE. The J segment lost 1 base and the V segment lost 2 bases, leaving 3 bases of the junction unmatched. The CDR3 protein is CASSFVTGGQETQYF. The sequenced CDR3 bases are TGTGCCAGCAGCTTTGTGACAGGGGGCCAAGAGACC.

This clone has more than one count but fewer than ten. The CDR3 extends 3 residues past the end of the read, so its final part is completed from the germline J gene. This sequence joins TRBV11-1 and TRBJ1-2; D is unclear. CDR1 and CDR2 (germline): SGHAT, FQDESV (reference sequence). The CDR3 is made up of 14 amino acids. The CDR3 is CASSLNPSGYDYTF. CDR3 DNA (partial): TGTGCCAGCAGCTTAAACCCTAGCGGCTACGAC.

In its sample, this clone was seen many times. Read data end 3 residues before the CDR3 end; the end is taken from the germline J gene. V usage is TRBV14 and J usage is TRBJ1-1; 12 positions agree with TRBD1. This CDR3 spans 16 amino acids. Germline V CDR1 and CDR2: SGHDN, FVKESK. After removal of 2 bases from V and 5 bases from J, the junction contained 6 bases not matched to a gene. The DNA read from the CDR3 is TGTGCCAGCAGCCAAATTCCGGGACAGGGGGCAACTGAA. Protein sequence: CASSQIPGQGATE. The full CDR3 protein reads CASSQIPGQGATEAFF.

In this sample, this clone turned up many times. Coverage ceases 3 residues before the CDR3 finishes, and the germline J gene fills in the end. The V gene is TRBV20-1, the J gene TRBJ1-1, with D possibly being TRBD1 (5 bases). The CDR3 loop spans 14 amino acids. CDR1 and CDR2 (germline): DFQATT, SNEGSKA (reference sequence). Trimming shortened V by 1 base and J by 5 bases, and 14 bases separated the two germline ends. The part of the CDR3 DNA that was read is TGCAGTGCTAGAGTCCCAGGGCGACGAACTGAA. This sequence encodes CSARVPGRRTE. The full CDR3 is CSARVPGRRTEAFF.

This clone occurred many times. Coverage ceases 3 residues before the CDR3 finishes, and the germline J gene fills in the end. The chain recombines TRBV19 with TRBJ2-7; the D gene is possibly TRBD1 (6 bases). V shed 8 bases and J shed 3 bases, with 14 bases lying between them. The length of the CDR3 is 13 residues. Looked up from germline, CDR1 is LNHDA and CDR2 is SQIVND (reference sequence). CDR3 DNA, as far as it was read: TGTGCCAGTTCCCAAGGGGGTAACTACGAG. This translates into CASSQGGNYE. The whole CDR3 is CASSQGGNYEQYF.

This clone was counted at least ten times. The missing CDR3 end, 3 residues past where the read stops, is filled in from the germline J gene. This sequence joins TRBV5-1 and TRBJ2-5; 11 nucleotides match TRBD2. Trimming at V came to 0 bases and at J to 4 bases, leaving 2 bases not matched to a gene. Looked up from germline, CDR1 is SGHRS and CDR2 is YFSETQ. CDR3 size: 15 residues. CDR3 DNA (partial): TGCGCCAGCAGCTTGGCACTAGCGGGAGCAGAGACC. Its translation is CASSLALAGAET. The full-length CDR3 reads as CASSLALAGAETQYF.

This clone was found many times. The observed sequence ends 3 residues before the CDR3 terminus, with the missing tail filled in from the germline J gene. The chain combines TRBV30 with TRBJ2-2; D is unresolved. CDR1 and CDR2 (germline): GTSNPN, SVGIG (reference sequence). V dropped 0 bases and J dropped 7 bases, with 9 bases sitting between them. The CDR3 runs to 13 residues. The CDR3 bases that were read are TGTGCCTGGAGTGTACACCGTGGCGGGGAG. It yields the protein CAWSVHRGGE. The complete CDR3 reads CAWSVHRGGELFF.